Each of the 9 T cell receptor beta chains below was sequenced from the same sample in a study of T-cell reconstitution after alpha-beta-depleted transplantation in children. During its preparation, the TCRbeta library received unique molecular identifiers. MiXCR, applied by TCRdb to the PCR reads, yields one record per CDR3 protein. Of a few hundred thousand distinct CDR3 sequences listed, roughly a quarter are singletons. This material consisted of PBMCs, mostly from graft donor cells, taken 360 days after TCRalphabeta/CD19-depleted stem cell transplant. The receptors derive from a female patient between 2 and 10 years old who had a stem cell transplant for congenital amegakaryocytic thrombocytopenia, so the T cells may come from the graft donor.

The rearrangement joins TRBV3-1 to TRBJ2-3, with D possibly called TRBD1 or TRBD2 (5 bases each). The CDR3 runs 16 residues. Per germline, CDR1 LGHDT and CDR2 YNNKEL (reference sequence). V lost 3 bases, J lost 0 bases, and 13 bases lay in between. The CDR3 DNA reads as TGTGCCAGCAGCCAGGGGCTGGACTCTAGCACAGATACGCAGTATTTT. This translates into CASSQGLDSSTDTQYF.

The rearrangement links TRBV20-1 to TRBJ2-7; D is possibly TRBD2 (5 bases). The CDR3 is made up of 15 amino acids. Trimming took 2 bases from V and 4 from J, leaving 18 bases between them. In germline, CDR1 is DFQATT, CDR2 SNEGSKA (reference sequence). CDR3: CSARHHFGDRYEQYF. CDR3 sequence (DNA): TGCAGTGCTAGACACCACTTCGGGGATCGGTACGAGCAGTACTTC.

This clonotype occurred many times. The chain combines TRBV4-1 with TRBJ2-3; TRBD1 matches 7 bases. Unmatched junction bases numbered 3, after V lost 5 bases and J lost 1 base. The germline CDR1 and CDR2 sequences are MGHRA and YSYEKL. CDR3 size: 14 residues. The CDR3, as DNA: TGCGCCAGCAGCAGGCAGGGGGGCACAGATACGCAGTATTTT. It is translated as CASSRQGGTDTQYF.

This sequence joins TRBV28 and TRBJ1-5; D might be TRBD1 (5 bases). CDR1 and CDR2 (germline): MDHEN, SYDVKM. Trimming stripped 10 bases from V and 4 bases from J, with 20 bases between. CDR3 size: 15 residues. The CDR3 spells CAIKNNRGPNQPQHF. CDR3 nucleotide sequence: TGTGCCATCAAGAATAACCGGGGCCCAAATCAGCCCCAGCATTTT.

This clonotype has a handful of counts. The chain couples TRBV10-3 to TRBJ1-2, with TRBD1 matching over 8 bases. The V gene end was trimmed by 0 bases and the J gene end by 3 bases; junction bases not matched to a gene: 6. Germline V gives CDR1 ENHRY, CDR2 SYGVKD. The CDR3 covers 16 residues. The CDR3 bases are TGTGCCATCAGTGAGTCCCTCAGGGGGCTAGACTATGGCTACACCTTC. It translates to CAISESLRGLDYGYTF.

The V call is TRBV2, the J call TRBJ2-3; D is uncertain. V lost 4 bases, J lost 6 bases, and 11 bases lay in between. Germline V CDR1 and CDR2: SNHLY, FYNNEI. This CDR3 comprises 13 residues. The CDR3 is CASSVLEGDTQYF. The DNA for the CDR3 is TGTGCCAGCAGTGTCCTGGAAGGGGATACGCAGTATTTT.

This clonotype was recorded at least ten times. The chain uses TRBV21-1 and TRBJ2-3. TRBV21-1 is annotated as a pseudogene. CDR3 length: 14 amino acids. CDR3 DNA: TGTGCCAGCAGCAAAGTGCATTCGACAGATACGCAGTATTTT. It encodes CASSKVHSTDTQYF.

The CDR3, as DNA: TGTGCCACCACGACAGGGAGACTTACGAACACCGGGGAGCTGTTTTTT. This translates into CATTTGRLTNTGELFF. The chain carries TRBV27 and TRBJ2-2; 7 positions agree with TRBD1. This CDR3 is built from 16 residues. V lost 10 bases and J lost 0; bases outside the gene matches: 11. Germline V gene lookup returns CDR1 MNHEY and CDR2 SMNVEV (reference sequence).

This clonotype was seen at least ten times. The chain links TRBV15 to TRBJ1-4; a weak D match, TRBD1 (5 bases). The CDR3 spans 15 residues. Germline V CDR1 and CDR2: LNHNV, YYDKDF (reference sequence). V was trimmed by 5 bases and J by 0 bases, leaving 10 bases between them. This CDR3 is CATSEDRTTNEKLFF. The CDR3 DNA reads TGTGCCACCAGCGAAGACAGAACAACTAATGAAAAACTGTTTTTT.